This TCR beta chain is drawn from a study of T cells in Graves' hyperthyroidism and ophthalmopathy. Study-wide points: Ophthalmopathy was identified by the model a median about 6 months ahead of onset.

This blood was taken when hyperthyroidism was first diagnosed, before any ophthalmopathy symptoms existed. This clonotype was picked up one time. No antigen is known for it. TCR beta CDR3 regions were amplified from RNA transcripts. The study used the HTBI primer set for a first-round RT-PCR of the TCR CDR3. TCRdb called the multiplex PCR reads again in MiXCR, with one record for every CDR3 protein. The repertoire holds under 750,000 distinct CDR3 sequences, with over 15% as singletons. V shed 1 base and J shed 1 base, with 14 bases lying between them. This CDR3 contains 15 residues. Germline V gene lookup returns CDR1 DFQATT and CDR2 SNEGSKA (reference sequence).

This sequence originates from a woman between 45 and 65 years old with Graves' hyperthyroidism that later progressed to Graves' ophthalmopathy. The sample taken for sequencing was blood. The rearrangement links TRBV20-1 to TRBJ2-7; D assignment may be TRBD1 or TRBD2 (5 bases each). The CDR3 sequence: CSARGSRETSYEQYF. DNA of the CDR3: TGCAGTGCTAGAGGGAGCAGGGAGACATCCTACGAGCAGTACTTC.